These 10 T cell receptor beta chains were sequenced from one sample in a study of regulatory T cells in long-lasting Graves disease. The TCR beta library used iRepertoire HTBI primers with Arm-PCR amplification of CDR3. TCRdb re-called the multiplex PCR reads through MiXCR, storing one row per CDR3 protein. The profile shows 350,000 to 550,000 distinct CDR3 sequences, 15% of them singletons. As to time point: newly diagnosed GD, antithyroid drugs for less than 3 months. Isolated PBMC RNA provided the starting material for the TCR library. The same sample was also studied in work on T cells in Graves' hyperthyroidism and ophthalmopathy.

The sample in question was peripheral blood mononuclear cells (PBMCs), obtained at new diagnosis, from a patient treated with antithyroid drugs. All receptors derive from a woman in her twenties or thirties with Graves disease.

The rearrangement links TRBV29-1 to TRBJ1-1; possibly TRBD1 for D (6 bases). CDR3 length equals 14 residues. Looked up from germline, CDR1 is SQVTM and CDR2 is ANQGSEA. V was trimmed by 3 bases and J by 7 bases, leaving 18 bases between them. CDR3 DNA sequence: TGCAGCGTTGAGGGGGGGGCGCCGGGCAATGAAGCTTTCTTT. This sequence encodes CSVEGGAPGNEAFF.

Regarding this clonotype: This could be a read error, since a much larger clone is one nucleotide away. The rearrangement joins TRBV27 to TRBJ2-3; possible D gene TRBD1, 5 bases. Trimming stripped 10 bases from V and 2 bases from J, with 16 bases between. This CDR3 has 14 residues. CDR1 is MNHEY, CDR2 SMNVEV, per germline (reference sequence). CDR3 sequence reads: CAIIPRGVTDTQYF. The CDR3 DNA reads TGTGCCATCATCCCTAGGGGCGTCACAGATACGCAGTATTTT.

A few counts support this clonotype. The V and J genes are TRBV5-1 and TRBJ2-2, with D hard to call. CDR1 and CDR2 (germline): SGHRS, YFSETQ. Trimming pared 0 bases from V and 4 bases from J, leaving 10 bases between. The CDR3 consists of 15 residues. The CDR3 here is CASSLVLGGTGELFF. CDR3 DNA: TGCGCCAGCAGCTTGGTGCTGGGCGGCACCGGGGAGCTGTTTTTT.

This clonotype came up many times. The gene calls are TRBV10-1 and TRBJ2-7, with 10 bases aligning to TRBD1. The CDR3 sequence is 15 residues long. CDR1 and CDR2 (germline): WNHNN, SYGVQD (reference sequence). The V and J ends lost 4 bases and 1 base, in that order; junction bases with no gene match: 4. CDR3 DNA: TGCGCCAGCAGTGCCGGGACAGGGGTTTCCTACGAGCAGTACTTC. It is translated as CASSAGTGVSYEQYF.

The V call is TRBV3-1, the J call TRBJ2-2; no definite D call. The CDR3 length is 12 residues. Trimming cost V 3 bases and J 7 bases, with 6 bases left between them. Looked up from germline, CDR1 is LGHDT and CDR2 is YNNKEL (reference sequence). In DNA form, the CDR3 reads TGTGCCAGCAGCCACCCCCACGGGGAGCTGTTTTTT. This translates into CASSHPHGELFF. Drawing the rest from reference TRBV3-1 and TRBJ2-2, the complete variable domain is DTAVSQTPKYLVTQMGNDKSIKCEQNLGHDTMYWYKQDSKKFLKIMFSYNNKELIINETVPNRFSPKSPDKAHLNLHINSLELGDSAVYFCASSHPHGELFFGEGSRLTVL.

Only one count was recorded for this clonotype. The CDR3: CASVAGPNTGELFF. DNA of the CDR3: TGCGCCAGCGTCGCAGGACCGAACACCGGGGAGCTGTTTTTT. This chain joins TRBV5-1 and TRBJ2-2; D remains ambiguous. The CDR3 covers 14 residues. V gave up 7 bases and J gave up 0 bases, with 10 bases separating them. Germline-derived CDR1 and CDR2 are SGHRS and YFSETQ.

This clonotype came up many times. The V gene is TRBV28, the J gene TRBJ1-4; D is possibly TRBD1 (5 bases). Germline-derived CDR1 and CDR2 are MDHEN and SYDVKM. V was clipped by 1 base and J by 11 bases, with 14 bases between them. The CDR3 contains 14 residues. The CDR3 DNA reads TGTGCCAGCAGTTTATCGGGACCGCAATATAAACTGTTTTTT. This translates into CASSLSGPQYKLFF.

This clonotype was counted between two and nine times. The DNA of the CDR3 is TGTGCCAGCAGTGATCTTACAGGGACCTCCTACGAGCAGTACTTC. It encodes CASSDLTGTSYEQYF. J is TRBJ2-7 and V is TRBV25-1, with TRBD1 as a possible D gene (6 bases). This CDR3 comprises 15 residues. Germline V gene data show CDR1 as MGHDK and CDR2 as SYGVNS. V was pared by 3 bases and J by 0 bases, with 12 bases between.

This clonotype appeared many times. The chain combines TRBV7-6 with TRBJ2-3; 13 positions match TRBD2. The germline V gene has CDR1 SGHVS and CDR2 FNYEAQ. V shed 5 bases and J 2 bases; nucleotides not matched to a gene: 10. CDR3 length: 18 residues. This CDR3 is CASSPEGGLAGSTDTQYF. The DNA of the CDR3 is TGTGCCAGCAGCCCAGAGGGGGGACTAGCGGGATCCACAGATACGCAGTATTTT.

The gene calls are TRBV4-1 and TRBJ1-2; D perhaps matches TRBD1 (5 bases). Between the trimmed V and J ends, which lost 4 bases and 4 bases, there was a span of 16 bases. CDR1 is MGHRA and CDR2 is YSYEKL in the germline V gene. The length of the CDR3 is 15 residues. The CDR3 region has the DNA TGCGCCAGCAGCCCCCCTCGACAGAAATTCTATGGCTACACCTTC. Protein product: CASSPPRQKFYGYTF.